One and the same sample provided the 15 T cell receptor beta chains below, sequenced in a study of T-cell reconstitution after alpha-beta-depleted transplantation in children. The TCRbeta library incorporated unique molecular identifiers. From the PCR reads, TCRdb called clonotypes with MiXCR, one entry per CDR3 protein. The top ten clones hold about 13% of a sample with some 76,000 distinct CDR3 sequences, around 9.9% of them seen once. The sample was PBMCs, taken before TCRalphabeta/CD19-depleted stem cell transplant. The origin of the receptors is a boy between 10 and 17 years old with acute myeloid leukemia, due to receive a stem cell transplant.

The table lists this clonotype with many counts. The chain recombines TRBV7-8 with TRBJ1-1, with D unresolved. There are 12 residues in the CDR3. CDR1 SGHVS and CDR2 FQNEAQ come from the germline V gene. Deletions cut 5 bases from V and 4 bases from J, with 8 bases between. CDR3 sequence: CASSRLGTEAFF. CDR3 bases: TGTGCCAGCAGCCGCCTGGGCACTGAAGCTTTCTTT.

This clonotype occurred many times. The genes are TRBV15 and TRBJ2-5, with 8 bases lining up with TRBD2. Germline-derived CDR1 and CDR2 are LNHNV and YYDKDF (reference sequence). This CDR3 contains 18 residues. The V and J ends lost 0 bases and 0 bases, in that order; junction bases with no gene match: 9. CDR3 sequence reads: CATSRDLSSGGHQETQYF. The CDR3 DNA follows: TGTGCCACCAGCAGAGATTTATCAAGCGGGGGACACCAAGAGACCCAGTACTTC.

CDR3 DNA: TGCAGTGGGCTGGCTGCCACCGGGGAGCTGTTTTTT. Its translation: CSGLAATGELFF. V gene TRBV20-1 combines with J gene TRBJ2-2; D unresolved. The CDR3 has 12 residues. Trimming took off 7 bases at V and 4 bases at J, with 10 bases between the two ends. The V gene's germline CDR1 is DFQATT and CDR2 SNEGSKA (reference sequence).

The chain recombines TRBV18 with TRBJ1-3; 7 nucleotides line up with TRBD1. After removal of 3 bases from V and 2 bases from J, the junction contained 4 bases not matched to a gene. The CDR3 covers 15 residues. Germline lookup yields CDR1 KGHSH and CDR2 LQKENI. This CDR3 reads CASSPTGSPGNTIYF. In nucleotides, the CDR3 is TGTGCCAGCTCACCGACAGGGTCCCCTGGAAACACCATATATTTT. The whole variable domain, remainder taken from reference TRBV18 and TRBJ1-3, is NAGVMQNPRHLVRRRGQEARLRCSPMKGHSHVYWYRQLPEEGLKFMVYLQKENIIDESGMPKERFSAEFPKEGPSILRIQQVVRGDSAAYFCASSPTGSPGNTIYFGEGSWLTVV.

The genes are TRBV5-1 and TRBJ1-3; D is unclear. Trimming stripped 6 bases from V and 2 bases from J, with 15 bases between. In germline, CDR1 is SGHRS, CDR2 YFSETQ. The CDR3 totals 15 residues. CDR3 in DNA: TGCGCCAGCAACTCCGACGTAAATCCTGGAAACACCATATATTTT. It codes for CASNSDVNPGNTIYF. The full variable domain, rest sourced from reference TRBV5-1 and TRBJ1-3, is KAGVTQTPRYLIKTRGQQVTLSCSPISGHRSVSWYQQTPGQGLQFLFEYFSETQRNKGNFPGRFSGRQFSNSRSEMNVSTLELGDSALYLCASNSDVNPGNTIYFGEGSWLTVV.

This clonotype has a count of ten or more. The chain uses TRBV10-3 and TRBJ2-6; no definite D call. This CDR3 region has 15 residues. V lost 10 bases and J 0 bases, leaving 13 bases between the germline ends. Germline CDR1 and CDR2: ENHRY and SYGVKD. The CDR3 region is CATGRRPSGANVLTF. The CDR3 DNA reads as TGTGCCACCGGCCGTCGTCCCTCTGGGGCCAACGTCCTGACTTTC.

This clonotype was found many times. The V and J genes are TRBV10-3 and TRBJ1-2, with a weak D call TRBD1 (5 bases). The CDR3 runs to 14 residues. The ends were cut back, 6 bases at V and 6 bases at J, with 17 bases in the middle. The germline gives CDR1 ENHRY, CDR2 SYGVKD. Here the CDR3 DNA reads TGTGCCATCAGCCGCAGGGAAGGGGAAGATGGCTACACCTTC. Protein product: CAISRREGEDGYTF.

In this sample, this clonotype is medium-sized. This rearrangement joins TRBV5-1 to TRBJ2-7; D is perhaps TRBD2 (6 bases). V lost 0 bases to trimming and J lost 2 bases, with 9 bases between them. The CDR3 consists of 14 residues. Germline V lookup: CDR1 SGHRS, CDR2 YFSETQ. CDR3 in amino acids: CASSLGLVPYEQYV. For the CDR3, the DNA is TGCGCCAGCAGCTTGGGACTAGTCCCCTACGAGCAGTACGTC.

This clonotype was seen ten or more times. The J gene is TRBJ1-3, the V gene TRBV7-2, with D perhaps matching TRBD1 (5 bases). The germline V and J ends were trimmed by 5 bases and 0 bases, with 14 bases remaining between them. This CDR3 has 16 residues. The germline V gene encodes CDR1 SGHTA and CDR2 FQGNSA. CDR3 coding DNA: TGTGCCAGCAGCCTGGGGGGGGTCCCCTCTGGAAACACCATATATTTT. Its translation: CASSLGGVPSGNTIYF.

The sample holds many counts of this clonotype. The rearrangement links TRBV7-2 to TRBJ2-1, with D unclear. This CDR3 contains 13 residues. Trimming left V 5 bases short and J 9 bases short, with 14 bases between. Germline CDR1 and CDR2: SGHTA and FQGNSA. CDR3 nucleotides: TGTGCCAGCAGCCCCCTCGCTGGTCGTGAGCAGTTCTTC. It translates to CASSPLAGREQFF.

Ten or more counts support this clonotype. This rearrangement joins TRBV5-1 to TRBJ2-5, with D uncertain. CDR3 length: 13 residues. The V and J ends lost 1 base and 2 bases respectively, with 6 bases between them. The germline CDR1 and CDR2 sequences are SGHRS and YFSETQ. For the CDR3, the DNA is TGCGCCAGCAGCTTGCCGGATCAAGAGACCCAGTACTTC. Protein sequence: CASSLPDQETQYF.

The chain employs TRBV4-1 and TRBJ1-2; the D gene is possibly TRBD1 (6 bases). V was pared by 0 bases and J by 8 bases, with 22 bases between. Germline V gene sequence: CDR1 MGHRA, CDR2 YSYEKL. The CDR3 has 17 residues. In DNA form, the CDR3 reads TGCGCCAGCAGCCAAGATCTGTGGGGGCTCTCTCAGGGGGGCTACACCTTC. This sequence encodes CASSQDLWGLSQGGYTF.

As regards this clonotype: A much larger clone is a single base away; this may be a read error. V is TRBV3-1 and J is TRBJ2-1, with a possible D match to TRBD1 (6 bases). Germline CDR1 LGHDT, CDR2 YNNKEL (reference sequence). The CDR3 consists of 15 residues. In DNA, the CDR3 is TGTGCCAGCAGCCAGAGGGGGACGGCCTACTATGAGCAGTTCTTC. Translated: CASSQRGTAYYEQFF.

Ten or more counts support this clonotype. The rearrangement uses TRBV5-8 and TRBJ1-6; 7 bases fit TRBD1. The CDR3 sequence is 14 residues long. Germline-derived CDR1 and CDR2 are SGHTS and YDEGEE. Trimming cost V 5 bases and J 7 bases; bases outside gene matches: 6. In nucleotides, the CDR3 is TGTGCCAGCAGGCCCGACAGGGTCAATTCACCCCTCCACTTT. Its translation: CASRPDRVNSPLHF.

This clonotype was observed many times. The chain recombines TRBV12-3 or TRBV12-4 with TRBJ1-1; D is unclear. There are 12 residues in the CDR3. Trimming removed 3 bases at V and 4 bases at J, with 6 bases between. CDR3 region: CASSLTSTEAFF. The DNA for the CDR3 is TGTGCCAGCAGTTTGACATCCACTGAAGCTTTCTTT.